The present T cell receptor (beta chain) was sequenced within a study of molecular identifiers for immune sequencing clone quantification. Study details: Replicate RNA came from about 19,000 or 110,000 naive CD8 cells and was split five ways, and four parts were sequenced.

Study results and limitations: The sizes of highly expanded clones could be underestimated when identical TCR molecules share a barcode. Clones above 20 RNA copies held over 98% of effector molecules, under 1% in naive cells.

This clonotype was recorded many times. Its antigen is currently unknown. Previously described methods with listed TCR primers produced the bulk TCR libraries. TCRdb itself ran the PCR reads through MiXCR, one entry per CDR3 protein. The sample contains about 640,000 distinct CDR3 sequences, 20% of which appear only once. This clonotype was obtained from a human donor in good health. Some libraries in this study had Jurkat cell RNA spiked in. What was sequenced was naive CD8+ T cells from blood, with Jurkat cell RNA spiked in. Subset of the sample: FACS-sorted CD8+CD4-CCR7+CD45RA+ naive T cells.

The CDR3 is CASLRGATISGANVLTF. The CDR3 region has the DNA TGTGCCAGTCTCAGGGGCGCTACCATCTCTGGGGCCAACGTCCTGACTTTC. This sequence joins TRBV5-6 and TRBJ2-6, with a weak D call TRBD1 (6 bases). Germline loops: CDR1 SGHDT, CDR2 YYEEEE. CDR3 length: 17 amino acids. Trimming pared 8 bases from V and 0 bases from J, leaving 18 bases between.